Below, 2 T cell receptor beta chains from the same sample are listed, as sequenced in a study of blood T cell repertoires in COVID-19. Assay used: immunoSEQ multiplex PCR; TCRdb lists only in-frame clones, some missing. This sample has around 140,000 clones, with about 90% found just once. Input material: peripheral blood. The receptors here all came from a middle-aged man with active COVID-19.

The V call is TRBV6-4, the J call TRBJ2-4; D ambiguous. The CDR3 is 15 amino acids. Germline V lookup: CDR1 MRHNA, CDR2 SNTAGT. Trimming cost V 7 bases and J 0 bases, with 13 bases left between them. The chain's CDR3 is CASILIELAKNIQYF. CDR3 in DNA: TGTGCCAGCATTCTCATTGAACTAGCCAAAAACATTCAGTACTTC.

The chain uses TRBV12-3 or TRBV12-4 and TRBJ1-3; weak D call: TRBD1 (5 bases). CDR3 size: 12 residues. V was trimmed by 10 bases and J by 4 bases, leaving 11 bases between them. CDR3 sequence: CATRTYGNTIYF. The CDR3 DNA reads as TGTGCCACCAGGACATACGGAAACACCATATATTTT.